This T cell receptor beta chain comes out of a study of shared clonotypes between healthy human individuals. CD45RO-negative CD8 cells positively selected for CCR7 made up the naive population, which excluded terminally differentiated effector memory CD45RA+ cells. Trimming left V 3 bases short and J 9 bases short, with 11 bases between. Germline V CDR1 and CDR2: MRHNA, SNTAGT. The length of the CDR3 is 13 residues. Data came from immunoSEQ multiplex PCR; TCRdb stores just in-frame clones and leaves some out. Of around 580,000 clones listed, roughly 98% were seen once; the top ten hold 0.3%. V gene TRBV6-4 combines with J gene TRBJ2-2, with D unclear. Material for sequencing was naive CD8+ T cells sorted from blood. This clonotype originated in a man aged 30 to 39 in good health. CDR3 sequence (DNA): TGTGCCAGCAGTGATTTTAACGGCAGGGAGCTGTTTTTT. This translates into CASSDFNGRELFF.